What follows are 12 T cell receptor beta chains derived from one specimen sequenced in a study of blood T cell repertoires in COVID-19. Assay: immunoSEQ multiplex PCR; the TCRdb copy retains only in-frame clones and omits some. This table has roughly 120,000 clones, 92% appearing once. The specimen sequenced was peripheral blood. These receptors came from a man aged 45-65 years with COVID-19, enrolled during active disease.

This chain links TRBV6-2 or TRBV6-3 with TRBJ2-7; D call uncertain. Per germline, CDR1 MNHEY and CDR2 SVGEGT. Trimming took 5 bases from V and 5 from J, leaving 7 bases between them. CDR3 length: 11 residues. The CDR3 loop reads CASSAMDEQYF. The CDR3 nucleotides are TGTGCCAGCAGTGCTATGGACGAGCAGTACTTC.

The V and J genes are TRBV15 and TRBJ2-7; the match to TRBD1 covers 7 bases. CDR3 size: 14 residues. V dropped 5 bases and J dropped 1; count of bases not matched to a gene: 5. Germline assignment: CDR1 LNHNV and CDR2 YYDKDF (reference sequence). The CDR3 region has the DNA TGTGCCACCAGCGTCACGGGACAGTCCTACGAGCAGTACTTC. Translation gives CATSVTGQSYEQYF.

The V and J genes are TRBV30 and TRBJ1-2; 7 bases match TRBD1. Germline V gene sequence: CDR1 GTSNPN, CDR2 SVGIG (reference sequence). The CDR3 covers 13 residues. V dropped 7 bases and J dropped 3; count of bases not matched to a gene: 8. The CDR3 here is CAYRQGSHYGYTF. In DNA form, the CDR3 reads TGTGCCTACCGACAGGGCTCGCACTATGGCTACACCTTC.

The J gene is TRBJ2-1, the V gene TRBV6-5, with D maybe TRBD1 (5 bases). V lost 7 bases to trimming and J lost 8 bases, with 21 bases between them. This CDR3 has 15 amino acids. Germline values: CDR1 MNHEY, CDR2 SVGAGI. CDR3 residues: CASTAGQGRGDEQFF. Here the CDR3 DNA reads TGTGCCAGCACTGCAGGGCAGGGTCGAGGCGATGAGCAGTTCTTC.

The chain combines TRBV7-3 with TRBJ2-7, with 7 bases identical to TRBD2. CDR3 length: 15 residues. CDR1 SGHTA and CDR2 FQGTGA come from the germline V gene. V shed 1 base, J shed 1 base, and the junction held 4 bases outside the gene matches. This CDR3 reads CASSLSGSGSYEQYF. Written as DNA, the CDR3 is TGTGCCAGCAGCTTAAGCGGGAGTGGTTCCTACGAGCAGTACTTC.

The CDR3 reads CASRPGQGATGELFF. The CDR3 DNA sequence: TGTGCCAGCAGGCCAGGACAGGGGGCCACCGGGGAGCTGTTTTTT. V is TRBV27 and J is TRBJ2-2, with 11 bases aligning to TRBD1. CDR1 is MNHEY and CDR2 is SMNVEV in the germline V gene (reference sequence). The ends lost 6 bases at V and 4 bases at J; junction bases unmatched: 4. The CDR3 has 15 amino acids.

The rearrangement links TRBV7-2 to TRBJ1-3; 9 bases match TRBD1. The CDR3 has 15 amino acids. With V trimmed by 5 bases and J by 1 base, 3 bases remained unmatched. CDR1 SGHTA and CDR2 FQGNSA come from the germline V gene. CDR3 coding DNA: TGTGCCAGCAGCCGCGGACAGGGGTCTGGAAACACCATATATTTT. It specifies CASSRGQGSGNTIYF.

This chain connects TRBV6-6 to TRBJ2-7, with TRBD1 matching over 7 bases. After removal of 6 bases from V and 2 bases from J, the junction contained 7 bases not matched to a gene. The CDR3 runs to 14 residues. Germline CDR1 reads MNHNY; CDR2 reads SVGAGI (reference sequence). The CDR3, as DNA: TGTGCCAGCAGGTCGGGGCAGGGGGCCTACGAGCAGTACTTC. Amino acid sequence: CASRSGQGAYEQYF.

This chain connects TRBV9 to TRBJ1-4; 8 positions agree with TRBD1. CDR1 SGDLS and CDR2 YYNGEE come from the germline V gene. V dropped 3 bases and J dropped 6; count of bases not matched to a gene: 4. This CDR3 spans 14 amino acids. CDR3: CASSATGQDEKLFF. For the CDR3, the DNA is TGTGCCAGCAGCGCGACGGGACAGGATGAAAAACTGTTTTTT.

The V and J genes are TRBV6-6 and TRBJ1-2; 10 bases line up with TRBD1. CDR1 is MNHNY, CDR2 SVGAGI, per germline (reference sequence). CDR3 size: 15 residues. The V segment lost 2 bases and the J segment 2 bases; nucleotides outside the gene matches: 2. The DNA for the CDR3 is TGTGCCAGCAGTTACGGGGGACAGGGGAACTATGGCTACACCTTC. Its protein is CASSYGGQGNYGYTF.

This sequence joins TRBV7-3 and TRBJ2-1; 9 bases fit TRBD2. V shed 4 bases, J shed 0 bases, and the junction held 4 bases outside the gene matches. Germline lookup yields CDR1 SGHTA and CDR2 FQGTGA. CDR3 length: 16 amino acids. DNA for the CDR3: TGTGCCAGCAGCTGGTCGACTAGCGGCTCCTACAATGAGCAGTTCTTC. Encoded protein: CASSWSTSGSYNEQFF.

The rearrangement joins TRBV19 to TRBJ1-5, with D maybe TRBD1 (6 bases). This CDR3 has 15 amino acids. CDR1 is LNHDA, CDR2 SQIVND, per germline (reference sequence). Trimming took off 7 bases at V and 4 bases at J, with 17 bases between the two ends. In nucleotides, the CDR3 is TGTGCCAGTAACAGTAGGGACAAACCTAATCAGCCCCAGCATTTT. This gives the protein CASNSRDKPNQPQHF.